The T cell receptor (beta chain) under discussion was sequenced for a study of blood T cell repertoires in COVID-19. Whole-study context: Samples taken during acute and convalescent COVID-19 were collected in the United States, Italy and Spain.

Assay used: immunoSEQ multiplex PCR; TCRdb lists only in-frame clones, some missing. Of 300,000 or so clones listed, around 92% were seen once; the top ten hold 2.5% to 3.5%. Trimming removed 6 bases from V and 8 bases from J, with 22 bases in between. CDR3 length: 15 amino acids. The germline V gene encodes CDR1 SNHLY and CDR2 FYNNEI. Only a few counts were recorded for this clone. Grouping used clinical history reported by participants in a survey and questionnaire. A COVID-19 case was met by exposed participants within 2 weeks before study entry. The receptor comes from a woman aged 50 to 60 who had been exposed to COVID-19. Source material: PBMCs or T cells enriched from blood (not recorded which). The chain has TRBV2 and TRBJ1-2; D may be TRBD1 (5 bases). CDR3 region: CASSLGALTPMGYTF. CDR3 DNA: TGTGCCAGCAGCTTAGGGGCCTTAACCCCTATGGGCTACACCTTC.